This is a list of T cell receptor beta chains from one sample in a study of human T cells and chemical hapten exposure. One entry per CDR3 protein, called by TCRdb with MiXCR from the RACE reads. The sample gives approximately 80,000 distinct CDR3 sequences, 14% of which show up once; 4.6% is in the top ten. This specimen consisted of whole blood, obtained in connection with sensitization to the hapten diphenylcyclopropenone (DPC). The receptors were sampled from a woman aged 50 to 60 with alopecia areata. Some clones in this sample may be carry-over from other donors' samples. The CDR3 runs from the conserved cysteine through the conserved F or W. D genes are given only for firm matches. Clone size is shown for a subset of rows, as once, few, many or a class of expanded clone.

v_gene,abundance,d_gene,j_gene,CDR3aa,CDR3nt
TRBV5-6,few,.,TRBJ2-1,CASSSDGQPYNEQFF,TGTGCCAGCAGCTCGGACGGACAGCCCTACAATGAGCAGTTCTTC
TRBV6-2/TRBV6-3,few,.,TRBJ1-1,CASSEYFEAFF,TGTGCCAGCAGCGAGTATTTTGAAGCTTTCTTT
TRBV20-1,.,TRBD2,TRBJ2-1,CSASYRTSGQFF,TGCAGTGCTAGCTACCGGACTAGCGGGCAGTTCTTC
TRBV19,.,.,TRBJ2-7,CASSSQPRTSSYEQYF,TGTGCCAGTAGTTCCCAACCCCGGACGAGCTCCTACGAGCAGTACTTC
TRBV10-1,few,.,TRBJ2-1,CASSDPGSDEQFF,TGCGCCAGCAGTGACCCCGGATCTGATGAGCAGTTCTTC
TRBV11-2,few,.,TRBJ2-1,CASSPPSGWGNEQFF,TGTGCCAGCAGCCCTCCTTCGGGGTGGGGCAATGAGCAGTTCTTC
TRBV11-2,.,.,TRBJ2-2,CASSLVGRIQGDTGELFF,TGTGCCAGCAGCTTAGTGGGACGTATCCAGGGTGACACCGGGGAGCTGTTTTTT
TRBV2,.,.,TRBJ1-1,CASSVVTGAFF,TGTGCCAGCAGTGTAGTCACTGGAGCTTTCTTT
TRBV6-2/TRBV6-3,few,TRBD2,TRBJ2-1,CASRQSLAGVGSEQFF,TGTGCCAGCAGGCAATCACTAGCGGGAGTAGGGAGTGAGCAGTTCTTC
TRBV11-2,.,.,TRBJ2-7,CASRPLAQGRCEQYF,TGTGCCAGCAGACCCTTAGCACAGGGTCGCTGCGAGCAGTACTTC
TRBV18,few,TRBD2,TRBJ2-1,CASSAELAAPNNEQFF,TGTGCCAGCTCAGCGGAACTAGCGGCCCCAAACAATGAGCAGTTCTTC
TRBV27,few,TRBD2,TRBJ2-1,CASSSALAGSYNEQFF,TGTGCCAGCAGTTCCGCCCTAGCGGGTTCCTACAATGAGCAGTTCTTC
TRBV20-1,many,.,TRBJ1-6,CSARALGRSELNSPLHF,TGCAGTGCTAGAGCGCTTGGACGGTCAGAACTTAATTCACCCCTCCACTTT
TRBV12-3/TRBV12-4,few,.,TRBJ2-3,CASRPRRAGTTDTQYF,TGTGCCAGCAGGCCACGACGCGCGGGGACCACAGATACGCAGTATTTT
TRBV11-3,.,.,TRBJ2-2,CASSPGARADTGELFF,TGTGCCAGCAGCCCGGGGGCACGGGCCGACACCGGGGAGCTGTTTTTT
TRBV12-3/TRBV12-4,.,.,TRBJ1-5,CASSLRWQPQHF,TGTGCCAGCAGTTTGAGGTGGCAGCCCCAGCATTTT
TRBV20-1,.,TRBD2,TRBJ2-3,CSALLAGGRTDTQYF,TGCAGTGCGTTACTAGCGGGAGGTCGTACAGATACGCAGTATTTT
TRBV11-2,few,TRBD2,TRBJ2-3,CASSLGLAGAADTQYF,TGTGCCAGCAGCTTAGGACTAGCGGGAGCCGCAGATACGCAGTATTTT
TRBV29-1,.,.,TRBJ1-1,CSVEWGFMNTEAFF,TGCAGCGTTGAATGGGGATTCATGAACACTGAAGCTTTCTTT
TRBV19,few,.,TRBJ2-5,CASSRPQNGQETQYF,TGTGCCAGTAGTAGACCCCAGAACGGGCAAGAGACCCAGTACTTC
TRBV7-8,.,.,TRBJ2-1,CASSLGGAGGNEQFF,TGTGCCAGCAGCTTAGGGGGCGCGGGTGGGAATGAGCAGTTCTTC
TRBV5-6,.,TRBD2,TRBJ2-2,CASSTASGSHTGELFF,TGTGCCAGCAGCACGGCTAGCGGGAGCCACACCGGGGAGCTGTTTTTT
TRBV15,many,TRBD2,TRBJ2-3,CATSREGRGSSGRLDTQYF,TGTGCCACCAGCAGAGAGGGTCGGGGATCGAGCGGGAGATTAGATACGCAGTATTTT
TRBV5-1,.,TRBD1,TRBJ2-7,CASSLNSGTAYEQYF,TGCGCCAGCAGCTTAAATTCCGGGACAGCATACGAGCAGTACTTC
TRBV11-2,many,TRBD2,TRBJ2-2,CASSLVREWPGELFF,TGTGCCAGCAGCTTAGTGCGGGAGTGGCCCGGGGAGCTGTTTTTT
TRBV13,many,TRBD2,TRBJ2-5,CASSSYSPSGDRETQYF,TGTGCCAGCAGCTCCTATTCTCCTAGCGGGGATCGGGAGACCCAGTACTTC
TRBV2,.,.,TRBJ1-3,CASNREAAGNTIYF,TGTGCCAGCAATCGGGAGGCTGCTGGAAACACCATATATTTT
TRBV7-2,few,.,TRBJ1-2,CASSLVGGNGYTF,TGTGCCAGCAGCTTAGTAGGAGGAAATGGCTACACCTTC
TRBV29-1,.,TRBD2,TRBJ2-7,CSVERLAGGYEQYF,TGCAGCGTTGAAAGGCTAGCGGGAGGCTACGAGCAGTACTTC
TRBV14,.,.,TRBJ1-1,CASSQAGMNTEAFF,TGTGCCAGCAGCCAAGCGGGAATGAACACTGAAGCTTTCTTT
TRBV11-2,many,TRBD2,TRBJ2-7,CASSSVREGPYEQYF,TGTGCCAGCAGCTCCGTCCGGGAGGGCCCCTACGAGCAGTACTTC
TRBV7-2,many,.,TRBJ2-1,CASSLRDNEQFF,TGTGCCAGCAGTTTAAGGGATAATGAGCAGTTCTTC
TRBV20-1,few,.,TRBJ1-1,CSARDIFRAGTEAFF,TGCAGTGCTAGAGATATATTTAGGGCTGGCACTGAAGCTTTCTTT
TRBV6-5,few,.,TRBJ2-3,CAIKSTGGTDTQYF,TGTGCCATCAAAAGTACGGGGGGCACAGATACGCAGTATTTT
TRBV5-4,.,.,TRBJ2-7,CASSLFRLGPYEQYF,TGTGCCAGCAGCTTGTTCCGACTAGGTCCTTACGAGCAGTACTTC
TRBV11-1,many,.,TRBJ2-7,CASSYAKEQYF,TGTGCCAGCAGCTATGCGAAGGAGCAGTACTTC
TRBV7-2,few,.,TRBJ1-2,CASSRGQNYGYTF,TGTGCCAGCAGCCGCGGACAGAACTATGGCTACACCTTC
TRBV28,few,.,TRBJ1-1,CASSFRSAAFF,TGTGCCAGCAGTTTCAGGAGTGCGGCTTTCTTT
TRBV7-2,few,.,TRBJ1-4,CASSPLGVKLFF,TGTGCCAGCAGCCCGCTGGGGGTAAAACTGTTTTTT
TRBV18,.,.,TRBJ2-7,CASSPPGGLLKYEQYF,TGTGCCAGCTCACCACCCGGGGGACTCCTGAAATACGAGCAGTACTTC
TRBV30,few,.,TRBJ1-1,CAWSVRGDTEAFF,TGTGCCTGGAGTGTACGGGGGGACACTGAAGCTTTCTTT
TRBV29-1,.,.,TRBJ1-3,CSVVLSGALGNTIYF,TGCAGCGTAGTACTCTCGGGGGCGCTCGGAAACACCATATATTTT
TRBV24-1,many,.,TRBJ2-2,CATSSPDGANTGELFF,TGTGCCACCAGTTCTCCTGACGGAGCAAACACCGGGGAGCTGTTTTTT
TRBV6-2/TRBV6-3,.,TRBD1,TRBJ1-6,CASSYPTGDNSPLHF,TGTGCCAGCAGTTACCCGACAGGGGATAATTCACCCCTCCACTTT
TRBV19,.,TRBD1,TRBJ1-6,CASSLDGTGNNSPLHF,TGTGCCAGTAGTCTGGATGGGACAGGGAATAATTCACCCCTCCACTTT